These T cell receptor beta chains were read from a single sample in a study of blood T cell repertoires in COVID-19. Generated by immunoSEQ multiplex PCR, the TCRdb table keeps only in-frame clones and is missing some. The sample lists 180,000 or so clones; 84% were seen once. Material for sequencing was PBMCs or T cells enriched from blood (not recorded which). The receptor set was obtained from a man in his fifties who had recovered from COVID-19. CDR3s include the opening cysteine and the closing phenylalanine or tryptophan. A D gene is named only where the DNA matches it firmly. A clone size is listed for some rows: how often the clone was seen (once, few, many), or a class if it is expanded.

CDR3nt: TGTGCCTGGAGTCGCTTTGTGGGAGGGAACACCTGGGCTTATGGCTACACCTTC
CDR3aa: CAWSRFVGGNTWAYGYTF
j_gene: TRBJ1-2
d_gene: .
len: 18
v_gene: TRBV30
abundance: .

CDR3nt: TGTGCCAGCAGCGCAACCGGGACATGGATCGGGAACACTGAAGCTTTCTTT
CDR3aa: CASSATGTWIGNTEAFF
j_gene: TRBJ1-1
d_gene: .
len: 17
v_gene: TRBV9
abundance: .

CDR3nt: TGTGCCACCAACCCTAGGACAGGGGCTAACTATGGCTACACCTTC
CDR3aa: CATNPRTGANYGYTF
j_gene: TRBJ1-2
d_gene: TRBD1
len: 15
v_gene: TRBV15
abundance: few

CDR3nt: TGTGCCAGTAGTACGACAGGGGGCTCGGCTCAGCCCCAGCATTTT
CDR3aa: CASSTTGGSAQPQHF
j_gene: TRBJ1-5
d_gene: TRBD1
len: 15
v_gene: TRBV19
abundance: .

CDR3nt: TGCGCCAGCAGCTTCGACGGAGTTGCAGACTATGGCTACACCTTC
CDR3aa: CASSFDGVADYGYTF
j_gene: TRBJ1-2
d_gene: .
len: 15
v_gene: TRBV5-1
abundance: once

CDR3nt: TGCAGCGTTGAATCTACAGGGGGCCCTGAAGCTTTCTTT
CDR3aa: CSVESTGGPEAFF
j_gene: TRBJ1-1
d_gene: TRBD1
len: 13
v_gene: TRBV29-1
abundance: .

CDR3nt: TGTGCCTGGAGGATCTGGGCTAGCACAGATACGCAGTATTTT
CDR3aa: CAWRIWASTDTQYF
j_gene: TRBJ2-3
d_gene: .
len: 14
v_gene: TRBV30
abundance: .

CDR3nt: TGTGCCAGCAGTCCATCGGAGGGTTATGGCTACACCTTC
CDR3aa: CASSPSEGYGYTF
j_gene: TRBJ1-2
d_gene: .
len: 13
v_gene: TRBV6-5
abundance: once

CDR3nt: TGCGCCAGCAGCCAACCCGGACAGGGGCCCAATTCACCCCTCCACTTT
CDR3aa: CASSQPGQGPNSPLHF
j_gene: TRBJ1-6
d_gene: TRBD1
len: 16
v_gene: TRBV4-1
abundance: few

CDR3nt: TGCGCCAGCACCGGGACAGGGAGTGGAAACACCATATATTTT
CDR3aa: CASTGTGSGNTIYF
j_gene: TRBJ1-3
d_gene: TRBD1
len: 14
v_gene: TRBV5-1
abundance: .

CDR3nt: TGTGCCAGCAGCGGGGGGTCCTCTAGCAATCAGCCCCAGCATTTT
CDR3aa: CASSGGSSSNQPQHF
j_gene: TRBJ1-5
d_gene: .
len: 15
v_gene: TRBV5-8
abundance: once

CDR3nt: TGTGCCAGCAGCAGAAATCAGGGGGACTATGGCTACACCTTC
CDR3aa: CASSRNQGDYGYTF
j_gene: TRBJ1-2
d_gene: TRBD1
len: 14
v_gene: TRBV7-2
abundance: few

CDR3nt: TGTGCCAGCAGTCGGCTAGCGGGGGCCGGCGGGGAGCTGTTTTTT
CDR3aa: CASSRLAGAGGELFF
j_gene: TRBJ2-2
d_gene: TRBD2
len: 15
v_gene: TRBV6-4
abundance: few

CDR3nt: TGTGCCAGCAACGGGGATAAGCAGTACTTC
CDR3aa: CASNGDKQYF
j_gene: TRBJ2-7
d_gene: .
len: 10
v_gene: TRBV28
abundance: once

CDR3nt: TGTGCCAGCAGCTTAACAGGGGGCGTAAATTCACCCCTCCACTTT
CDR3aa: CASSLTGGVNSPLHF
j_gene: TRBJ1-6
d_gene: TRBD1
len: 15
v_gene: TRBV7-3
abundance: few

CDR3nt: TGCGCCAGCAGCTTGCGGCTAGCGGGGGCCCTGAAGACCCAGTACTTC
CDR3aa: CASSLRLAGALKTQYF
j_gene: TRBJ2-5
d_gene: TRBD2
len: 16
v_gene: TRBV5-1
abundance: once

CDR3nt: TGTGCCAGCAGCAAGGGACAGGGGGACTATGGCTACACCTTC
CDR3aa: CASSKGQGDYGYTF
j_gene: TRBJ1-2
d_gene: TRBD1
len: 14
v_gene: TRBV13
abundance: once

CDR3nt: TGTGCCAGCAGCTCGCGGGGAAACTCCTACAATGAGCAGTTCTTC
CDR3aa: CASSSRGNSYNEQFF
j_gene: TRBJ2-1
d_gene: .
len: 15
v_gene: TRBV7-8
abundance: .

CDR3nt: TGCGCCAGCAGCCAAACAGGGGCCTCGATCTATGGCTACACCTTC
CDR3aa: CASSQTGASIYGYTF
j_gene: TRBJ1-2
d_gene: TRBD1
len: 15
v_gene: TRBV4-1
abundance: .

CDR3nt: TGTGCCAGCAGCCAATTGGGGGGAACTGAAGCTTTCTTT
CDR3aa: CASSQLGGTEAFF
j_gene: TRBJ1-1
d_gene: .
len: 13
v_gene: TRBV3-1/TRBV3-2
abundance: .

CDR3nt: TGTGCCAGCAGTTACGAGGGCACAGATACGCAGTATTTT
CDR3aa: CASSYEGTDTQYF
j_gene: TRBJ2-3
d_gene: .
len: 13
v_gene: TRBV6-5
abundance: few

CDR3nt: TGCGCCAGCAGCCCGGGACAGGGTTCGGCTAACTATGGCTACACCTTC
CDR3aa: CASSPGQGSANYGYTF
j_gene: TRBJ1-2
d_gene: TRBD1
len: 16
v_gene: TRBV5-1
abundance: .

CDR3nt: TGTGCCAGCAGCTTTCTCCGCTCCTACAATGAGCAGTTCTTC
CDR3aa: CASSFLRSYNEQFF
j_gene: TRBJ2-1
d_gene: .
len: 14
v_gene: TRBV12-1
abundance: .

CDR3nt: TGTGCCAGCAGTGGACTAGCGGGGGGGCCGTCGAGTACCGGGGAGCTGTTTTTT
CDR3aa: CASSGLAGGPSSTGELFF
j_gene: TRBJ2-2
d_gene: TRBD2
len: 18
v_gene: TRBV6-1
abundance: .

CDR3nt: TGTGCCAGCAGGCGGTGGAACATGAACACTGAAGCTTTCTTT
CDR3aa: CASRRWNMNTEAFF
j_gene: TRBJ1-1
d_gene: .
len: 14
v_gene: TRBV7-9
abundance: .

CDR3nt: TGTGCCATCACCCAATTATCGGGGGGCGAAGAGCAGTTCTTC
CDR3aa: CAITQLSGGEEQFF
j_gene: TRBJ2-1
d_gene: .
len: 14
v_gene: TRBV10-3
abundance: .

CDR3nt: TGCGCCAGCAGCTGGGGATTAGCGGGGGGAGGAGATACGCAGTATTTT
CDR3aa: CASSWGLAGGGDTQYF
j_gene: TRBJ2-3
d_gene: TRBD2
len: 16
v_gene: TRBV5-1
abundance: .

CDR3nt: TGCGCCAGCAGCTTATCGGGACAGGGGCGTTCACCCCTCCACTTT
CDR3aa: CASSLSGQGRSPLHF
j_gene: TRBJ1-6
d_gene: TRBD1
len: 15
v_gene: TRBV5-1
abundance: few

CDR3nt: TGTGCCAGCGATTCATCTAGCGGGGGGGATTTGAAGTACGAGCAGTACTTC
CDR3aa: CASDSSSGGDLKYEQYF
j_gene: TRBJ2-7
d_gene: TRBD2
len: 17
v_gene: TRBV2
abundance: .

CDR3nt: TGTGCCAGCAGCCCTAGACAGGGGTTGAACACTGAAGCTTTCTTT
CDR3aa: CASSPRQGLNTEAFF
j_gene: TRBJ1-1
d_gene: TRBD1
len: 15
v_gene: TRBV7-8
abundance: .

CDR3nt: TGTGCCTGGAGGGTAAGGGGACGGGGGGGCACAGATACGCAGTATTTT
CDR3aa: CAWRVRGRGGTDTQYF
j_gene: TRBJ2-3
d_gene: TRBD2
len: 16
v_gene: TRBV30
abundance: .

CDR3nt: TGTGCCAGTAGTCCATCAGGGACAGGAGGTTTGAATGGCTACACCTTC
CDR3aa: CASSPSGTGGLNGYTF
j_gene: TRBJ1-2
d_gene: TRBD1
len: 16
v_gene: TRBV19
abundance: .

CDR3nt: TGTGCCAGCAGCGTCGGGACTACCACCGACGGGCAGTACTTC
CDR3aa: CASSVGTTTDGQYF
j_gene: TRBJ2-7
d_gene: TRBD2
len: 14
v_gene: TRBV9
abundance: .

CDR3nt: TGTGCCAGCAGCTCCCAAGCGGGGGGCCCCACAGATACGCAGTATTTT
CDR3aa: CASSSQAGGPTDTQYF
j_gene: TRBJ2-3
d_gene: TRBD2
len: 16
v_gene: TRBV7-6
abundance: few

CDR3nt: TGTGCCAGCAGTTCACCTAGCGGGGTCACCGGGGAGCTGTTTTTT
CDR3aa: CASSSPSGVTGELFF
j_gene: TRBJ2-2
d_gene: TRBD2
len: 15
v_gene: TRBV27
abundance: .

CDR3nt: TGCGCCAGCAGCGACACAGGGACTAACTATGGCTACACCTTC
CDR3aa: CASSDTGTNYGYTF
j_gene: TRBJ1-2
d_gene: .
len: 14
v_gene: TRBV5-1
abundance: .

CDR3nt: TGTGCCAGCAGCTTGGAAGGCCCCGAGGTCTACGAGCAGTACTTC
CDR3aa: CASSLEGPEVYEQYF
j_gene: TRBJ2-7
d_gene: .
len: 15
v_gene: TRBV5-5
abundance: .

CDR3nt: TGTGCCAGCAGCTTGGGACAGGGGCTATACGAGCAGTACTTC
CDR3aa: CASSLGQGLYEQYF
j_gene: TRBJ2-7
d_gene: TRBD1
len: 14
v_gene: TRBV5-5
abundance: .

CDR3nt: TGTGCCAGCAGCCCACGCTTCCGGGACACGCTTAGCCCCTACAATGAGCAGTTCTTC
CDR3aa: CASSPRFRDTLSPYNEQFF
j_gene: TRBJ2-1
d_gene: .
len: 19
v_gene: TRBV7-9
abundance: .

CDR3nt: TGTGCCAGCAGTTTACCCCAGGGTGGCTACACCTTC
CDR3aa: CASSLPQGGYTF
j_gene: TRBJ1-2
d_gene: .
len: 12
v_gene: TRBV7-9
abundance: .

CDR3nt: TGTGCCAGCGCGGGACAGAGGAACACCGGGGAGCTGTTTTTT
CDR3aa: CASAGQRNTGELFF
j_gene: TRBJ2-2
d_gene: .
len: 14
v_gene: TRBV7-9
abundance: .

CDR3nt: TGCGCCAGCAGCTTACAGGGAGAGAATAATTCACCCCTCCACTTT
CDR3aa: CASSLQGENNSPLHF
j_gene: TRBJ1-6
d_gene: .
len: 15
v_gene: TRBV5-1
abundance: .

CDR3nt: TGTGCCAGCAGTTCGGGGGATGGGACAGATACGCAGTATTTT
CDR3aa: CASSSGDGTDTQYF
j_gene: TRBJ2-3
d_gene: .
len: 14
v_gene: TRBV28
abundance: .

CDR3nt: TGTGCCAGTAGTATCTCCCCGGCAGGAAAAGATACGCAGTATTTT
CDR3aa: CASSISPAGKDTQYF
j_gene: TRBJ2-3
d_gene: .
len: 15
v_gene: TRBV19
abundance: .

CDR3nt: TGTGCCAGCAGCTTGGGACAGGGATTTTACAATTCACCCCTCCACTTT
CDR3aa: CASSLGQGFYNSPLHF
j_gene: TRBJ1-6
d_gene: TRBD1
len: 16
v_gene: TRBV7-9
abundance: many